This T cell receptor (beta chain) was recorded in a study of CD8+ T cells in alopecia areata. Study information: Dosing spanned 6 to 18 months on tofacitinib, then 6 months off drug. Whole-study findings and limits: Normal scalp showed lower clonality than lesional scalp, especially alopecia totalis/universalis. Tissue-resident alphabeta T cells belonging to normal skin likewise get sequenced within scalp specimens.

In this sample, this clone turned up a few times. Its antigen remains unidentified. Peripheral blood and lesional scalp punch biopsies were taken from alopecia areata patients. The V and J ends lost 0 bases and 5 bases respectively, with 16 bases between them. Germline values: CDR1 SGHAT, CDR2 FQNNGV. This CDR3 is 16 amino acids long. Reverse transcription of extracted RNA yielded cDNA, which provided the sequencing template. TCRdb's copy holds only in-frame clones and misses some; the assay was immunoSEQ multiplex PCR. The sample lists about 160,000 clones, roughly 50% seen once, with 6% to 7% in the top ten.

The sample taken for sequencing was CD4+ T cells sorted from blood. The sequence was obtained from a human donor with alopecia areata. The chain employs TRBV11-2 and TRBJ2-5, with D unresolved. The chain's CDR3 is CASSLESVRLVETQYF. CDR3 nucleotides: TGTGCCAGCAGCTTAGAATCGGTCAGGCTGGTGGAGACCCAGTACTTC.